This entry lists 5 T cell receptor beta chains sequenced from one sample in a study of shared clonotypes between healthy human individuals. Repertoires were generated with immunoSEQ multiplex PCR, while TCRdb's copy carries only in-frame clones and drops some. The table records millions of clones, about 92% of them present only once. The source material was naive CD4+ T cells from PBMCs. Subset in this sample: CD45RA+ positively selected. The receptors were sampled from a man younger than 35 in good health. Some clones in this sample may be carry-over from other donors' samples.

The CDR3 nucleotides read TGTGCCAGCAGATTTGGGGGGCAAAACCCCTACGAGCAGTACTTC. It is translated as CASRFGGQNPYEQYF. V gene TRBV27 combines with J gene TRBJ2-7; tentatively, D is TRBD1 or TRBD2 (6 bases each). Per germline, CDR1 MNHEY and CDR2 SMNVEV (reference sequence). Trimming took 6 bases from V and 2 from J, leaving 17 bases between them. CDR3 length: 15 residues.

The chain couples TRBV4-1 to TRBJ2-5; 9 bases line up with TRBD2. The V gene end was trimmed by 3 bases and the J gene end by 4 bases; junction bases not matched to a gene: 12. CDR1 and CDR2 from the germline V gene are MGHRA and YSYEKL. This CDR3 contains 17 residues. The CDR3, as DNA: TGCGCCAGCAGCCAGGGGGGGGGTAGCGGGAGATCAGAGACCCAGTACTTC. Encoded protein: CASSQGGGSGRSETQYF.

CDR3 amino acids: CASSHLGRGGDTGELFF. The CDR3 bases are TGCGCCAGCAGCCACCTCGGAAGGGGAGGCGACACCGGGGAGCTGTTTTTT. This rearrangement joins TRBV4-1 to TRBJ2-2, with D possibly matching TRBD2 (6 bases). V dropped 3 bases and J dropped 3 bases, with 17 bases sitting between them. The germline V gene has CDR1 MGHRA and CDR2 YSYEKL. This CDR3 contains 17 residues.

This clone appeared a single time. The rearrangement joins TRBV5-5 to TRBJ1-1, with D hard to call. Deletions cut 0 bases from V and 6 bases from J, with 12 bases between. The germline CDR1 and CDR2 sequences are SGHKS and YYEKEE (reference sequence). The length of the CDR3 is 14 residues. The CDR3 here is CASSLVDFGSEAFF. The CDR3 DNA follows: TGTGCCAGCAGCTTGGTAGATTTTGGCTCTGAAGCTTTCTTT.

In regard to this clone: This specimen includes other DNA sequences encoding the same CDR3. This chain joins TRBV27 and TRBJ2-7; D might be TRBD1 (7 bases). V was shortened by 1 base and J by 1 base, with 11 bases between the two germline ends. The CDR3 covers 15 residues. In germline, CDR1 is MNHEY, CDR2 SMNVEV (reference sequence). The CDR3 DNA follows: TGTGCCAGCAGTTTATTGGCAGGGGGGTCCTACGAGCAGTACTTC. It yields the protein CASSLLAGGSYEQYF.